This section outlines one T cell receptor (beta chain) sequence together with its context. Expressed TCRB transcripts were sequenced because the isolated RNA had all been reverse transcribed beforehand. TCRdb keeps only in-frame clones here, not all; method: immunoSEQ multiplex PCR. The sample holds approximately 150,000 clones; roughly 10% are singletons and the top ten take almost 0.65%. The data were taken from a study of beta chain features in type 1 diabetes. Sorted CD4+ subsets: naive, central memory, regulatory, stem cell-like memory (CD45RO/CCR7/CD25/CD127/CD95/CD27 panel). The ends were cut back, 7 bases at V and 1 base at J, with 16 bases in the middle. The V gene's germline CDR1 is MNHEY and CDR2 SVGAGI. The CDR3 contains 15 residues.

The gene calls are TRBV6-5 and TRBJ1-1; no definite D call. Sequencing was performed on central memory CD4+ T cells from blood. This receptor was obtained from a woman aged 40-49 years in good health. CDR3 protein: CASTRGPSPNTEAFF. The CDR3 coding sequence is TGTGCCAGCACTAGAGGGCCGTCACCGAACACTGAAGCTTTCTTT.